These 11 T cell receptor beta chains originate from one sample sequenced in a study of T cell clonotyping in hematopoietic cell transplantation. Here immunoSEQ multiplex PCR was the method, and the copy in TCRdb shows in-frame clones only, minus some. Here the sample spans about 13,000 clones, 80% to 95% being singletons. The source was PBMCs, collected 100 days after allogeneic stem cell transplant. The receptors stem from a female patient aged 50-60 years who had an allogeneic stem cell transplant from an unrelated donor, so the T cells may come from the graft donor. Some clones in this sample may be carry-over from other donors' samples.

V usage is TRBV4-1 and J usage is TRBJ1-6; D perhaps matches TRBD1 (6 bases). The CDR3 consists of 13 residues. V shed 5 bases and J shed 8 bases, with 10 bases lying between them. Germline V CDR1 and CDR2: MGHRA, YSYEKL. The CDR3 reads CASSETGYSPLHF. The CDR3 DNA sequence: TGCGCCAGCAGCGAGACAGGATATTCACCCCTCCACTTT.

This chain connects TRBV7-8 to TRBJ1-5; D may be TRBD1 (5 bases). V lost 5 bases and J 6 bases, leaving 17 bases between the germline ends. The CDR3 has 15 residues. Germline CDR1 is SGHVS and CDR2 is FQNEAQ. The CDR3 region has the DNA TGTGCCAGCAGCCCTCGACAGCGGGAGAGTCAGCCCCAGCATTTT. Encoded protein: CASSPRQRESQPQHF. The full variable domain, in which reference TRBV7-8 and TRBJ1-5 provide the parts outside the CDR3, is GAGVSQSPRYKVAKRGQDVALRCDPISGHVSLFWYQQALGQGPEFLTYFQNEAQLDKSGLPSDRFFAERPEGSVSTLKIQRTQQEDSAVYLCASSPRQRESQPQHFGDGTRLSIL.

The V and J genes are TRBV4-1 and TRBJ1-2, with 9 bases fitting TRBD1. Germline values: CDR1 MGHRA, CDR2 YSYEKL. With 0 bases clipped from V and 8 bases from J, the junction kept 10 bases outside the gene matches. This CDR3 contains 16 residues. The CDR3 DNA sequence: TGCGCCAGCAGCCAAGAAGGTGGGACAGGGTTTGACGGCTACACCTTC. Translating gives CASSQEGGTGFDGYTF.

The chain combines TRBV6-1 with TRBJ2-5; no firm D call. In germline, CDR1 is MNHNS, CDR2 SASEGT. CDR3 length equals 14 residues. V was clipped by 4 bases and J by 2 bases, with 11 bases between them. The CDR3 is CASSASWGQETQYF. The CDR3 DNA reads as TGTGCCAGCAGTGCGAGTTGGGGTCAAGAGACCCAGTACTTC.

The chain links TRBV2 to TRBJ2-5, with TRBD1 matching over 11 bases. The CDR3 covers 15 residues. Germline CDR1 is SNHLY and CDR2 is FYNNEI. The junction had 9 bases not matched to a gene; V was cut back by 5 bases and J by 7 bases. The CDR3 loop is CASSSRDRGFATQYF. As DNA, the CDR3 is TGTGCCAGCAGTTCAAGGGACAGGGGGTTCGCGACCCAGTACTTC.

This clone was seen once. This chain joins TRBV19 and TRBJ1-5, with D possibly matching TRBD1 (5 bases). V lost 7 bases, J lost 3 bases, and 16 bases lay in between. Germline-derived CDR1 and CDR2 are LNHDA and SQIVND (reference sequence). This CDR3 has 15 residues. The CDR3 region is CASTLRGRVNQPQHF. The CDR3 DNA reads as TGTGCCAGTACTTTGCGGGGGAGAGTCAATCAGCCCCAGCATTTT.

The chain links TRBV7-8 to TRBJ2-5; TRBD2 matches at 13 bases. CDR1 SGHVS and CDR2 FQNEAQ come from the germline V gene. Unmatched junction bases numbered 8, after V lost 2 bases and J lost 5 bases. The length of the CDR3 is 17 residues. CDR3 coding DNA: TGTGCCAGCAGCTTAAGGAGGCCACTAGCGGGAGGGGAGACCCAGTACTTC. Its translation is CASSLRRPLAGGETQYF.

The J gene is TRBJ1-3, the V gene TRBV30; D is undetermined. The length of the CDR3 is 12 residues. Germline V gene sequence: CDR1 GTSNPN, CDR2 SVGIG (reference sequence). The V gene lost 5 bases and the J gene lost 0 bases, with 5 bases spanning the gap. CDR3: CAWSRSGNTIYF. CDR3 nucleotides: TGTGCCTGGTCTCGCTCTGGAAACACCATATATTTT.

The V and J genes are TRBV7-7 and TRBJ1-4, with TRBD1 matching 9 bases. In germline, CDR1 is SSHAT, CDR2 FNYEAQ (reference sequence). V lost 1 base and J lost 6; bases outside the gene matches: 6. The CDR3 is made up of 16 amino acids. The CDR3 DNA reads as TGTGCCAGCAGCTTAGTTTCGGGACAGGGAGATGAAAAACTGTTTTTT. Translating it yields CASSLVSGQGDEKLFF.

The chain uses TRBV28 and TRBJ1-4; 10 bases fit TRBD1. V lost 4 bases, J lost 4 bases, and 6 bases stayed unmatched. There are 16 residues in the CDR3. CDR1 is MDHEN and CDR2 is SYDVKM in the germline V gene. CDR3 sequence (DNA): TGTGCCAGCAGTTCCCCGGGACAGGGGTTTAATGAAAAACTGTTTTTT. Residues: CASSSPGQGFNEKLFF.

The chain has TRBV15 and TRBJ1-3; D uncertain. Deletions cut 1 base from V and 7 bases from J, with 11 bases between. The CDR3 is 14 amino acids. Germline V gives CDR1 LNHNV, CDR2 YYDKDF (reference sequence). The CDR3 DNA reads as TGTGCCACCAGCAGAGTTGGAGCTTCCAACACCATATATTTT. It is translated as CATSRVGASNTIYF.